The 32 T cell receptor beta chains presented below share a single source sample, sequenced in a study of shared clonotypes between healthy human individuals. Clones were read by immunoSEQ multiplex PCR, and TCRdb kept only the in-frame ones, dropping some. The table lists over 2 million clones, around 95% of them singletons, with around 0.13% in the top ten. The sequenced sample consisted of naive CD4+ T cells sorted from blood. Subset meaning: CD45RA+ positively selected. The receptors were gathered from a man between 18 and 35 years old in good health.

This clone was picked up one time. In the same sample, other DNA sequences code for this CDR3. CDR3 DNA: TGTGCCAGCAGTTACTCGACAGGGACCGGGGAGCTGTTTTTT. Translating gives CASSYSTGTGELFF. This chain links TRBV6-6 with TRBJ2-2; 7 bases map to TRBD1. J gave up 5 bases and V 0 bases, and 0 bases lay outside the gene matches. Looked up from germline, CDR1 is MNHNY and CDR2 is SVGAGI (reference sequence). This CDR3 is 14 amino acids long.

The V and J genes are TRBV14 and TRBJ1-6; TRBD1 is a possible D gene (5 bases). The CDR3 sequence is 15 residues long. With 3 bases removed from V and 3 bases from J, the gap between germline ends came to 9 bases. Germline V gives CDR1 SGHDN, CDR2 FVKESK. CDR3 protein: CASSHRQNYNSPLHF. In DNA, the CDR3 is TGTGCCAGCAGCCACCGACAGAACTATAATTCACCCCTCCACTTT.

CDR3 region: CASSISTASNQPQHF. The CDR3, as DNA: TGTGCCAGTAGTATCTCGACGGCTAGCAATCAGCCCCAGCATTTT. The chain combines TRBV19 with TRBJ1-5; no firm D call. CDR1 and CDR2 (germline): LNHDA, SQIVND (reference sequence). The CDR3 contains 15 residues. Deletions cut 3 bases from V and 0 bases from J, with 9 bases between.

The chain links TRBV7-6 to TRBJ2-7; D tentatively reads TRBD1 or TRBD2 (6 bases each). Germline V CDR1 and CDR2: SGHVS, FNYEAQ. The CDR3 extends over 15 amino acids. V was pared by 2 bases and J by 3 bases, with 14 bases between. CDR3 loop: CASSLTQRGDYEQYF. CDR3 nucleotide sequence: TGTGCCAGCAGCTTAACCCAGAGGGGGGACTACGAGCAGTACTTC. The full variable domain, rest sourced from reference TRBV7-6 and TRBJ2-7, is GAGVSQSPRYKVTKRGQDVALRCDPISGHVSLYWYRQALGQGPEFLTYFNYEAQQDKSGLPNDRFSAERPEGSISTLTIQRTEQRDSAMYRCASSLTQRGDYEQYFGPGTRLTVT.

The V gene is TRBV4-3, the J gene TRBJ1-6, with unresolved D. Trimming took off 0 bases at V and 0 bases at J, with 6 bases between the two ends. Germline loops: CDR1 LGHNA, CDR2 YSLEER. CDR3 length: 16 residues. Here the CDR3 reads CASSQDQRSYNSPLHF. DNA of the CDR3: TGCGCCAGCAGCCAAGATCAGCGCTCCTATAATTCACCCCTCCACTTT.

This rearrangement joins TRBV30 to TRBJ2-7; D is perhaps TRBD1 (5 bases). CDR3 length equals 12 residues. The ends were cut back, 4 bases at V and 7 bases at J, with 14 bases in the middle. Germline V gene sequence: CDR1 GTSNPN, CDR2 SVGIG (reference sequence). The DNA of the CDR3 is TGTGCCTGGACCGTGGGGCGAAAAGAGCAGTACTTC. Amino acid sequence: CAWTVGRKEQYF. The whole variable domain, remainder taken from reference TRBV30 and TRBJ2-7, is SQTIHQWPATLVQPVGSPLSLECTVEGTSNPNLYWYRQAAGRGLQLLFYSVGIGQISSEVPQNLSASRPQDRQFILSSKKLLLSDSGFYLCAWTVGRKEQYFGPGTRLTVT.

V usage is TRBV7-6 and J usage is TRBJ2-1; TRBD2 might be the D (5 bases). Germline V gene sequence: CDR1 SGHVS, CDR2 FNYEAQ. Trimming cost V 5 bases and J 7 bases, with 6 bases left between them. This CDR3 spans 11 amino acids. The CDR3 loop is CASSGGNEQFF. The CDR3 DNA reads as TGTGCCAGCAGCGGCGGGAATGAGCAGTTCTTC.

Of note for this clone: The junction and the germline gene differ at one end; a read error may be behind it. V gene TRBV7-7 combines with J gene TRBJ2-3; 8 positions agree with TRBD2. The length of the CDR3 is 14 residues. Germline assignment: CDR1 SSHAT and CDR2 FNYEAQ (reference sequence). This chain's CDR3 is CASSSGLAADTQYF. The CDR3 coding sequence is TGTGCTAGCAGTTCCGGACTAGCCGCAGATACGCAGTATTTT.

This chain joins TRBV5-6 and TRBJ2-2; 11 positions agree with TRBD2. The CDR3 sequence is 18 residues long. In germline, CDR1 is SGHDT, CDR2 YYEEEE. Unmatched junction bases numbered 14, after V lost 6 bases and J lost 4 bases. The CDR3 loop is CASTPGLAARGGTGELFF. The CDR3 DNA reads TGTGCCAGCACCCCGGGACTAGCGGCACGGGGAGGCACCGGGGAGCTGTTTTTT.

This rearrangement joins TRBV6-1 to TRBJ1-1, with D hard to call. The V gene lost 4 bases and the J gene lost 5 bases, with 11 bases spanning the gap. This CDR3 is built from 13 residues. CDR1 and CDR2 from the germline V gene are MNHNS and SASEGT. Here the CDR3 DNA reads TGTGCCAGCAGTGGGCGATTGGAGACTGAAGCTTTCTTT. This encodes CASSGRLETEAFF.

As for this clone: The sample carries other DNA sequences with the same CDR3. The chain joins TRBV9 to TRBJ2-7; 10 nucleotides align to TRBD1. This CDR3 is 15 amino acids long. CDR1 and CDR2 (germline): SGDLS, YYNGEE. The trim removed 0 bases at V and 3 bases at J, leaving 3 bases unmatched. The CDR3 nucleotides are TGTGCCAGCAGCGTAGGACAGGGGGCCTTCTACGAGCAGTACTTC. Translating gives CASSVGQGAFYEQYF.

The chain is built from TRBV5-1 and TRBJ2-3; 14 bases are shared with TRBD2. Germline V gives CDR1 SGHRS, CDR2 YFSETQ. The ends lost 2 bases at V and 5 bases at J; junction bases unmatched: 7. CDR3 length: 17 amino acids. The CDR3 bases are TGCGCCAGCAGCTTACACCGACTAGCGGGGGGGAAAGATACGCAGTATTTT. Amino acid sequence: CASSLHRLAGGKDTQYF.

This clone was seen just once. The genes are TRBV9 and TRBJ1-1, with a tentative D call TRBD1 (6 bases). This CDR3 contains 13 residues. Between the trimmed V and J ends, which lost 2 bases and 3 bases, there was a span of 8 bases. Germline CDR1 SGDLS, CDR2 YYNGEE. The CDR3 reads CASSVTGYTEAFF. CDR3 sequence (DNA): TGTGCCAGCAGCGTGACAGGATACACTGAAGCTTTCTTT.

CDR3 bases: TGTGCCAGCATTGACAATCAGAGTGGCTACACCTTC. It encodes CASIDNQSGYTF. The V and J genes are TRBV6-1 and TRBJ1-2; the D is unclear. The CDR3 covers 12 residues. Germline assignment: CDR1 MNHNS and CDR2 SASEGT. V shed 7 bases and J shed 7 bases, with 13 bases lying between them.

CDR3: CASSPPHRPSPLHF. The CDR3 region has the DNA TGTGCCAGCAGCCCCCCCCACAGGCCTTCACCCCTCCACTTT. The genes are TRBV5-6 and TRBJ1-6; possibly TRBD1 for D (5 bases). The CDR3 extends over 14 amino acids. The germline gives CDR1 SGHDT, CDR2 YYEEEE. V was pared by 4 bases and J by 9 bases, with 14 bases between.

V is TRBV10-3 and J is TRBJ1-1; D is possibly TRBD1 (5 bases). This CDR3 comprises 13 residues. Trimming took off 9 bases at V and 1 base at J, with 12 bases between the two ends. Germline values: CDR1 ENHRY, CDR2 SYGVKD. Here the CDR3 DNA reads TGTGCCATTCAGATCGGGGCGAACACTGAAGCTTTCTTT. It translates to CAIQIGANTEAFF.

The chain is built from TRBV4-1 and TRBJ2-1; D is uncertain. From germline, CDR1 is MGHRA and CDR2 YSYEKL. This CDR3 has 13 amino acids. V was trimmed by 5 bases and J by 5 bases, leaving 10 bases between them. The CDR3, as DNA: TGCGCCAGCAGCTCGCCGGATAACAATGAGCAGTTCTTC. Amino acid sequence: CASSSPDNNEQFF.

In its sample, this clone was seen once. The CDR3 sequence is CAISPLMGSYEQYF. The CDR3, as DNA: TGTGCCATCAGTCCTCTTATGGGCTCCTACGAGCAGTACTTC. The rearrangement uses TRBV10-3 and TRBJ2-7; D is undetermined. Germline V gene data show CDR1 as ENHRY and CDR2 as SYGVKD. This CDR3 has 14 amino acids. V was cut by 5 bases and J by 0 bases, with 11 bases left in between.

This sequence joins TRBV5-4 and TRBJ1-6, with a possible D match to TRBD1 (5 bases). The CDR3 spans 14 residues. The V gene lost 3 bases and the J gene lost 10 bases, with 14 bases spanning the gap. The germline gives CDR1 SGHNT, CDR2 YYREEE (reference sequence). The CDR3 is CASSSDTVGSPLHF. CDR3 sequence (DNA): TGTGCCAGCAGCTCGGACACGGTAGGGTCACCCCTCCACTTT.

Note on this clone: The sample has other DNA sequences that encode this CDR3 too. This chain joins TRBV29-1 and TRBJ1-1; no clear D. The CDR3 totals 11 residues. Trimming removed 3 bases at V and 1 base at J, with 3 bases between. CDR1 SQVTM and CDR2 ANQGSEA come from the germline V gene. CDR3 sequence (DNA): TGCAGCGTTGAGACGAACACTGAAGCTTTCTTT. Translating it yields CSVETNTEAFF.

This chain connects TRBV11-3 to TRBJ2-1, with a weak D call TRBD2 (5 bases). This CDR3 region has 16 residues. CDR1 and CDR2 (germline): SGHNT, YENEEA. Trimming took 4 bases from V and 0 from J, leaving 13 bases between them. CDR3 sequence reads: CASSSPRGSSYNEQFF. CDR3 in DNA: TGTGCCAGCAGCTCGCCCCGGGGTAGCTCCTACAATGAGCAGTTCTTC. The full variable domain, rest sourced from reference TRBV11-3 and TRBJ2-1, is EAGVVQSPRYKIIEKKQPVAFWCNPISGHNTLYWYLQNLGQGPELLIRYENEEAVDDSQLPKDRFSAERLKGVDSTLKIQPAELGDSAVYLCASSSPRGSSYNEQFFGPGTRLTVL.

As regards this clone: Other DNA sequences in the sample encode the same CDR3. The chain joins TRBV18 to TRBJ2-3; no definite D call. CDR3 length: 14 amino acids. Trimming pared 6 bases from V and 0 bases from J, leaving 10 bases between. Per germline, CDR1 KGHSH and CDR2 LQKENI. The CDR3: CASSGSSSTDTQYF. The CDR3 DNA sequence: TGTGCCAGCTCCGGCAGTTCTAGCACAGATACGCAGTATTTT.

The V and J genes are TRBV7-9 and TRBJ1-4; no clear D. CDR3 length: 16 residues. Trimming shortened V by 2 bases and J by 0 bases, and 10 bases separated the two germline ends. Germline CDR1 is SEHNR and CDR2 is FQNEAQ (reference sequence). CDR3 coding DNA: TGTGCCAGCAGCTTACTAAAGCCGACAACTAATGAAAAACTGTTTTTT. Translated, it gives CASSLLKPTTNEKLFF.

This chain joins TRBV11-3 and TRBJ1-2; 10 positions match TRBD1. The CDR3 contains 13 residues. Germline CDR1 SGHNT, CDR2 YENEEA. Losses at the gene ends were 5 bases for V and 7 bases for J; bases not matched to a gene: 4. The CDR3 nucleotides are TGTGCCAGCAGCGAGACAGGGGGCAGTGGCTACACCTTC. Translation: CASSETGGSGYTF.

The chain uses TRBV2 and TRBJ2-7; TRBD2 agrees at 16 bases. J was trimmed by 5 bases and V by 6 bases; bases with no gene match: 7. From germline, CDR1 is SNHLY and CDR2 FYNNEI. This CDR3 comprises 16 residues. CDR3 residues: CASRPGTSGRVDEQYF. CDR3 coding DNA: TGTGCCAGCAGACCCGGGACTAGCGGGAGGGTGGACGAGCAGTACTTC.

The V gene is TRBV10-3, the J gene TRBJ2-1; weak D call: TRBD2 (5 bases). The CDR3 extends over 19 amino acids. Per germline, CDR1 ENHRY and CDR2 SYGVKD. With 4 bases removed from V and 6 bases from J, the gap between germline ends came to 28 bases. CDR3 nucleotide sequence: TGTGCCATCAGTGGGGTCTCTAGCAGGACCGGGATAGGACCCAATGAGCAGTTCTTC. Its protein is CAISGVSSRTGIGPNEQFF.

This clone was found once. The chain joins TRBV5-1 to TRBJ1-4; TRBD1 might be the D (6 bases). Trimming took 6 bases from V and 5 from J, leaving 11 bases between them. Germline CDR1 reads SGHRS; CDR2 reads YFSETQ. The CDR3 covers 13 residues. As DNA, the CDR3 is TGCGCCAGCAAAAGGGGGTCCAATGAAAAACTGTTTTTT. It is translated as CASKRGSNEKLFF.

The chain is built from TRBV5-1 and TRBJ2-1, with D hard to call. The CDR3 has 13 residues. V was clipped by 2 bases and J by 5 bases, with 8 bases between them. Germline-derived CDR1 and CDR2 are SGHRS and YFSETQ. The CDR3 DNA reads TGCGCCAGCAGCTTAAGGACGGACAATGAGCAGTTCTTC. Encoded protein: CASSLRTDNEQFF.

The V gene is TRBV6-1, the J gene TRBJ1-1; D call uncertain. CDR1 is MNHNS and CDR2 is SASEGT in the germline V gene. Trimming took off 8 bases at V and 1 base at J, with 5 bases between the two ends. The length of the CDR3 is 11 residues. CDR3 DNA sequence: TGTGCCAGCGGTCAGAACACTGAAGCTTTCTTT. Protein product: CASGQNTEAFF.

This chain connects TRBV4-3 to TRBJ2-2; the match to TRBD2 covers 7 bases. The J segment lost 9 bases and the V segment lost 1 base, leaving 8 bases of the junction unmatched. The CDR3 consists of 15 residues. Germline CDR1 reads LGHNA; CDR2 reads YSLEER. In nucleotides, the CDR3 is TGCGCCAGCAGCCAAGGAAGGGCCGGGGGGAGGGAGCTGTTTTTT. Amino acids: CASSQGRAGGRELFF.

This sequence joins TRBV5-6 and TRBJ1-6; 7 bases line up with TRBD1. Germline V gene lookup returns CDR1 SGHDT and CDR2 YYEEEE. Trimming removed 5 bases from V and 9 bases from J; junction bases left unmatched: 5. This CDR3 region has 13 residues. The CDR3 coding sequence is TGTGCCAGCAGACGACAGGGCCTTTCACCCCTCCACTTT. Amino acids: CASRRQGLSPLHF.

This clone occurred once. The chain joins TRBV5-1 to TRBJ2-7; weak D call: TRBD1 (6 bases). V was clipped by 6 bases and J by 7 bases, with 23 bases between them. CDR1 is SGHRS and CDR2 is YFSETQ in the germline V gene. The CDR3 runs to 15 residues. In DNA form, the CDR3 reads TGCGCCAGCACCTCGCTGGGGGACAACGCTAATGAGCAGTACTTC. Translating it yields CASTSLGDNANEQYF.